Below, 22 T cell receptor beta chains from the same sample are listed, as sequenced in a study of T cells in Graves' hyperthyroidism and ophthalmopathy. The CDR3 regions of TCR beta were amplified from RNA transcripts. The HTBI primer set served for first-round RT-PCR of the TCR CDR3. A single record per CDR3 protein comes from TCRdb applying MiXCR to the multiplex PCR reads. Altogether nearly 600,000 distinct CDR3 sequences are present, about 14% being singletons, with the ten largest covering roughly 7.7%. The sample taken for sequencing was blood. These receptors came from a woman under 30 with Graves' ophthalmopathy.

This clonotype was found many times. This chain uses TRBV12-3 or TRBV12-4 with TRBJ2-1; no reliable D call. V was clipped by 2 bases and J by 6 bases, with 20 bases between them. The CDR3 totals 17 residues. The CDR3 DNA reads TGTGCCAGCAGTTTACCTAACTCCCGGCGAAATCTCAATGAGCAGTTCTTC. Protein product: CASSLPNSRRNLNEQFF.

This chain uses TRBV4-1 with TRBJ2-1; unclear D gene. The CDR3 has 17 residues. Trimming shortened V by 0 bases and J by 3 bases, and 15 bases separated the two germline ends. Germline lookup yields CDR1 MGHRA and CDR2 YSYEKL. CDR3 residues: CASSQDQFTGVYNEQFF. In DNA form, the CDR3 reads TGCGCCAGCAGCCAAGATCAATTTACGGGCGTCTACAATGAGCAGTTCTTC.

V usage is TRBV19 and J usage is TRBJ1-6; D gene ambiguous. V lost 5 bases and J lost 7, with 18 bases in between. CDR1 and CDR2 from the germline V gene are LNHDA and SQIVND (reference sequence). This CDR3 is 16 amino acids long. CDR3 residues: CASSAALQRTNSPLHF. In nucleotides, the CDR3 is TGTGCCAGTAGTGCCGCCCTACAGCGAACCAATTCACCCCTCCACTTT.

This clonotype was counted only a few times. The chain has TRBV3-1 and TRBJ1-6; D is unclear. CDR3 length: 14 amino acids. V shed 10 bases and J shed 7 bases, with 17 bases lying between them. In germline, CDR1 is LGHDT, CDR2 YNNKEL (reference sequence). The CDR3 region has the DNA TGTGCCACGTCGGGTGGATCGGGGAATTCACCCCTCCACTTT. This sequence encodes CATSGGSGNSPLHF. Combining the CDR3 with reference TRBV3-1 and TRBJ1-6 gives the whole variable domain DTAVSQTPKYLVTQMGNDKSIKCEQNLGHDTMYWYKQDSKKFLKIMFSYNNKELIINETVPNRFSPKSPDKAHLNLHINSLELGDSAVYFCATSGGSGNSPLHFGNGTRLTVT.

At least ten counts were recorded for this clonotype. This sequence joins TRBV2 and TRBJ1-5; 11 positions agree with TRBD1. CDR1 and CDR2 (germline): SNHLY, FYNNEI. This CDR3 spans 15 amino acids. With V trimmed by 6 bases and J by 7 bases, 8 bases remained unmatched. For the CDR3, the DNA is TGTGCCAGCAGCGCGGGACAGGGGGGTCGGCAGCCCCAGCATTTT. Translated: CASSAGQGGRQPQHF. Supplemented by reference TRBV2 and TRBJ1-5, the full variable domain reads EPEVTQTPSHQVTQMGQEVILRCVPISNHLYFYWYRQILGQKVEFLVSFYNNEISEKSEIFDDQFSVERPDGSNFTLKIRSTKLEDSAMYFCASSAGQGGRQPQHFGDGTRLSIL.

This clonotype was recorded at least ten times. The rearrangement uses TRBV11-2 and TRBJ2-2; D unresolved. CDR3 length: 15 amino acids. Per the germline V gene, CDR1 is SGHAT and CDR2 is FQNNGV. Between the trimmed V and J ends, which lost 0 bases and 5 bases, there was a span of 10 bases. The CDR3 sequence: CASSLDFRHTGELFF. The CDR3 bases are TGTGCCAGCAGCTTAGATTTTAGGCATACCGGGGAGCTGTTTTTT.

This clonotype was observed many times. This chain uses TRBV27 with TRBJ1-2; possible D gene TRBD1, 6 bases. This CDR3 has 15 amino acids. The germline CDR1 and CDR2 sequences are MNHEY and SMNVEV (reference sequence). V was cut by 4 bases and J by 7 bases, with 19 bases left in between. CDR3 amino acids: CASSSGTGGGGGYTF. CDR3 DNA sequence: TGTGCCAGCAGTTCCGGGACGGGGGGCGGAGGTGGCTACACCTTC.

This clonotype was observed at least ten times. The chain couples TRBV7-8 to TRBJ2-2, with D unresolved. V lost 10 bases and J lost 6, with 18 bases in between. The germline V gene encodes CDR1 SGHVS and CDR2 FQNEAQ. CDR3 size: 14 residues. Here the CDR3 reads CATSLIVGSGELFF. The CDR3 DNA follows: TGTGCCACCTCACTTATTGTTGGGTCCGGGGAGCTGTTTTTT.

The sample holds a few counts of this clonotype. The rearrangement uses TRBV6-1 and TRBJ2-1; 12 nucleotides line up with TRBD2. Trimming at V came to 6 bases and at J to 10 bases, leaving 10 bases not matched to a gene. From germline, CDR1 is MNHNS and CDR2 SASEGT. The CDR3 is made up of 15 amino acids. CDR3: CASSETSGRGREQFF. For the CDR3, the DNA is TGTGCCAGCAGCGAGACTAGCGGGAGAGGCAGGGAGCAGTTCTTC.

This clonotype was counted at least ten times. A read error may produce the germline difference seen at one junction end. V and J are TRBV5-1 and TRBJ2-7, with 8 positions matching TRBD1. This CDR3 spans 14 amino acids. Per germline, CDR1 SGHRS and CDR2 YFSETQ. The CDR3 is CASSPGGVSYEQYF. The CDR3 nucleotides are TGTGCCAGTAGTCCAGGGGGCGTTTCCTACGAGCAGTACTTC.

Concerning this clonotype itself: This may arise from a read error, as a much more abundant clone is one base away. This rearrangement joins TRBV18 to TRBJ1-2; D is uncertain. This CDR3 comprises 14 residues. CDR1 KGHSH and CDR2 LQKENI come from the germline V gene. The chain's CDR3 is CASSPPSGMYGYSF. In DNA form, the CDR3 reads TGTGCCAGCTCACCACCGTCGGGGATGTATGGCTACAGCTTC.

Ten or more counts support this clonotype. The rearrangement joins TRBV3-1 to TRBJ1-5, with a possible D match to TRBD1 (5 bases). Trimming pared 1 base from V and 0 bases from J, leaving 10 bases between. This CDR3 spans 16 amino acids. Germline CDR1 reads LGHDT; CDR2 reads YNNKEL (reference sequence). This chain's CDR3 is CASSQGGQLSNQPQHF. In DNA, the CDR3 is TGTGCCAGCAGCCAAGGAGGACAACTTAGCAATCAGCCCCAGCATTTT.

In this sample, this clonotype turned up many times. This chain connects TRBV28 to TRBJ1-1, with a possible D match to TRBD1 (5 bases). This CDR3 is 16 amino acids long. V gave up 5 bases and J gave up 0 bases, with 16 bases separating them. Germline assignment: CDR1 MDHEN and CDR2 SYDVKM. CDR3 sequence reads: CASSAGGAGVNTEAFF. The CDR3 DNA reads TGTGCCAGCAGTGCGGGAGGGGCCGGAGTGAACACTGAAGCTTTCTTT. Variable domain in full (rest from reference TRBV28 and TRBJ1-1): DVKVTQSSRYLVKRTGEKVFLECVQDMDHENMFWYRQDPGLGLRLIYFSYDVKMKEKGDIPEGYSVSREKKERFSLILESASTNQTSMYLCASSAGGAGVNTEAFFGQGTRLTVV.

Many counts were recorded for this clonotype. The CDR3 here is CASSQDAGLAGETQYF. The DNA of the CDR3 is TGTGCCAGCAGCCAAGACGCCGGACTAGCAGGAGAGACCCAGTACTTC. This chain connects TRBV3-1 to TRBJ2-5; 8 nucleotides match TRBD2. This CDR3 comprises 16 residues. Germline lookup yields CDR1 LGHDT and CDR2 YNNKEL (reference sequence). J lost 4 bases, V lost 0 bases, and 7 bases had no gene match.

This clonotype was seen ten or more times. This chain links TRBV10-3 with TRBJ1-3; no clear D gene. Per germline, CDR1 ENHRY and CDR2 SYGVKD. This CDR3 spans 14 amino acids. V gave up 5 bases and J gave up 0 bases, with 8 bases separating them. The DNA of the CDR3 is TGTGCCATCAGTCGGACCGGCTCTGGAAACACCATATATTTT. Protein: CAISRTGSGNTIYF.

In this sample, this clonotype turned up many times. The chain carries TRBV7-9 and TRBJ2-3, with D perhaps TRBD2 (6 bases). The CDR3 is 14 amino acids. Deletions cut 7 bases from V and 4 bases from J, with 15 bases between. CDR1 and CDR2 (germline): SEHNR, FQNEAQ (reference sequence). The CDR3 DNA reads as TGTGCCAGCACCCCCGGCCTAGCGTCAGATACGCAGTATTTT. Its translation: CASTPGLASDTQYF.

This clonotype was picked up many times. The chain's CDR3 is CAWSGSGTSGYNEQFF. CDR3 coding DNA: TGTGCCTGGAGTGGATCAGGGACTAGCGGGTACAATGAGCAGTTCTTC. The chain uses TRBV30 and TRBJ2-1, with 12 nucleotides matching TRBD2. Germline CDR1 and CDR2: GTSNPN and SVGIG (reference sequence). V trimming: 1 base; J trimming: 4 bases; junction bases outside the gene matches: 5. CDR3 length equals 16 residues.

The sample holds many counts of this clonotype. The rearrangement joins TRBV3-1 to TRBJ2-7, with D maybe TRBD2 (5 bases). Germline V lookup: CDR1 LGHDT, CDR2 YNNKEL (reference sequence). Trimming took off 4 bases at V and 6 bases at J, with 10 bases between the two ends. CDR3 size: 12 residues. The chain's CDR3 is CASSPIGGEQYF. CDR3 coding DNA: TGTGCCAGCAGCCCAATTGGAGGCGAGCAGTACTTC.

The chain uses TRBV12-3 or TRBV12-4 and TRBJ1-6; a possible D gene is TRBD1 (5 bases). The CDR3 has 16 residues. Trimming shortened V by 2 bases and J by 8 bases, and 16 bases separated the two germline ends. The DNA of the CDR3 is TGTGCCAGCAGTTTATGGAACACAGGAAGAGATTCACCCCTCCACTTT. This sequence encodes CASSLWNTGRDSPLHF.

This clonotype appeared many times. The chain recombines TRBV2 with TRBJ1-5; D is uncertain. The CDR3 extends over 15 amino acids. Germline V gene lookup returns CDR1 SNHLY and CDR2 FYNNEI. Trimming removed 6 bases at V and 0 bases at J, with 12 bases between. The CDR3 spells CASRGSVNSNQPQHF. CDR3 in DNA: TGTGCCAGCAGGGGAAGCGTAAATAGCAATCAGCCCCAGCATTTT. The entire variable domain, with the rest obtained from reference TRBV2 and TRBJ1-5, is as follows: EPEVTQTPSHQVTQMGQEVILRCVPISNHLYFYWYRQILGQKVEFLVSFYNNEISEKSEIFDDQFSVERPDGSNFTLKIRSTKLEDSAMYFCASRGSVNSNQPQHFGDGTRLSIL.

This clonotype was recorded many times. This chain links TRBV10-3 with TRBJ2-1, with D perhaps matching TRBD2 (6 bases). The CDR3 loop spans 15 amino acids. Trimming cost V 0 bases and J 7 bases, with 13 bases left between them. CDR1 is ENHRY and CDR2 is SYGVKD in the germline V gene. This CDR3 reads CAISESDRERNEQFF. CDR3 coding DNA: TGTGCCATCAGTGAGTCAGACCGGGAGAGGAATGAGCAGTTCTTC.

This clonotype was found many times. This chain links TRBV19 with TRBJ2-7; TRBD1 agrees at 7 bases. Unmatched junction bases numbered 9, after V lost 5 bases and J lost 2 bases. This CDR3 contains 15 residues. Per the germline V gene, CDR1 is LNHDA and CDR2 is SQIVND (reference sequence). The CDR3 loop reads CASSPAGTVTYEQYF. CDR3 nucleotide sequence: TGTGCCAGTAGTCCCGCCGGGACAGTGACCTACGAGCAGTACTTC.